This T cell receptor beta chain stems from a study of response to subunit inactivated influenza vaccine. The study, taken as a whole, reports: The authors offered the suggestion that each seasonal influenza vaccination recruits few new T cells.

This clonotype was counted between two and nine times. As yet, its antigen is unknown. TCRdb used MiXCR to reprocess the RT-PCR reads, holding one entry per CDR3 protein. The table lists some 500,000 distinct CDR3 sequences, over 10% of them singletons. V lost 3 bases and J lost 5; bases outside the gene matches: 3. Germline loops: CDR1 KGHDR, CDR2 SFDVKD. The CDR3 loop spans 14 amino acids. The source material was PBMCs from blood, sampled around seven weeks after vaccination. The rearrangement uses TRBV24-1 and TRBJ2-5, with 9 bases matching TRBD1. This sequence originates from a middle-aged man who received an inactivated influenza vaccine. The CDR3: CATSDPGTGETQYF. CDR3 nucleotides: TGTGCCACCAGTGATCCTGGGACAGGGGAGACCCAGTACTTC.